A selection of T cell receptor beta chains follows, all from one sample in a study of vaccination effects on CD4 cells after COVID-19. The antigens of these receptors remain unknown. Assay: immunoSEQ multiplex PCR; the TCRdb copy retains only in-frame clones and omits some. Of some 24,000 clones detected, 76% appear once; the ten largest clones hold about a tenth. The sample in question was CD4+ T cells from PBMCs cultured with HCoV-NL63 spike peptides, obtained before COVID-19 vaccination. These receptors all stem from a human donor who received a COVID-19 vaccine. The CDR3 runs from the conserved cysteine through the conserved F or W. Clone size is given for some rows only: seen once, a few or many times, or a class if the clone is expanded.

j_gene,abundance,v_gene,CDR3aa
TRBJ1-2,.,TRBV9,CASSMAGTGVGGYTF
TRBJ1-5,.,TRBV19,CASSGTGIRDGNQPQHF
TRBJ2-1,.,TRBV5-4,CASSLLAGGGNEQFF
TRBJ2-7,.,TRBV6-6,CASSYGQSPYEQYF
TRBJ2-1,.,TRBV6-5,CASKVSNSYNEQFF
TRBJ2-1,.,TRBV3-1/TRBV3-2,CASRGSDEQFF
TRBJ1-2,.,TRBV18,CASSPPSLRGGGYGYTF
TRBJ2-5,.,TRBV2,CASSAGTEGYF
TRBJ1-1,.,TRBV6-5,CASSWGDRGNTEAFF
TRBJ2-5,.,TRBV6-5,CASSYSQGVETQYF
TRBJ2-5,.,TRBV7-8,CASSLAGGGSLKETQYF
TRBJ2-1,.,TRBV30,CAWSTQFSGGYNEQFF
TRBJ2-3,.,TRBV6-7,CASAIRGGPSTDTQYF
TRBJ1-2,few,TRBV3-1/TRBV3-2,CASSQGRTSYGYTF
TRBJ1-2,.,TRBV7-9,CASSLAGSSGYTF
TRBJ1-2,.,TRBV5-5,CASSLVWANYGYTF
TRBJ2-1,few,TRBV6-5,CASSSGGAGNEQFF
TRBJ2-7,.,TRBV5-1,CASSLGLVNEQYF
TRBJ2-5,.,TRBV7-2,CASAPKRVRVGETQYF
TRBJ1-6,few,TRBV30,CAWASSQLYLSPLHF
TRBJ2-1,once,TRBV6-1,CASSENAGTILFF
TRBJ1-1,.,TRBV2,CASSQGQWNTEAFF
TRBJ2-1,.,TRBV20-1,CSASGTEYNEQFF
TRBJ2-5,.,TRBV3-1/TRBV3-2,CASSPSGAETQYF
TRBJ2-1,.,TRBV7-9,CASSPGLGGVEQFF
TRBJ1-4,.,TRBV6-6,CASRPRGQGEKLFF
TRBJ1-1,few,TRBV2,CASSREGVETEAFF
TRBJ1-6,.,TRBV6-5,CASSTEGKGPLHF
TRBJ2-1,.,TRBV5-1,CASSLAGTGVYNEQFF